The T cell receptor (beta chain) under discussion was sequenced for a study of beta chain features in type 1 diabetes. As for the study in general: Age and gender were similar between patients and healthy donors, as were cell yields.

Details on this clone: Its specificity is not known.

In germline, CDR1 is MDHEN, CDR2 SYDVKM. The CDR3 has 15 amino acids. V was pared by 8 bases and J by 4 bases, with 11 bases of the junction left unmatched. Study-level results: The study found that naive, central memory and Treg TCRB repertoires appeared more similar in patients than in healthy donors. Researchers report that Type 1 diabetes patients had moderately but significantly shorter TCRB CDR3s across all four CD4+ subsets.

Staining for CD45RO/CCR7/CD25/CD127/CD95/CD27 allowed sorting of CD4+ naive, central memory, regulatory and stem cell-like memory cells. Every isolated RNA sample was fully reverse transcribed, so sequencing captured expressed TCRB transcripts. Assay: immunoSEQ multiplex PCR; the TCRdb copy retains only in-frame clones and omits some. The sample shows approximately 260,000 clones, around 20% of them seen only once. This clonotype originated in a middle-aged woman with type 1 diabetes. The rearrangement links TRBV28 to TRBJ2-5; 9 nucleotides align to TRBD2. The sample was naive CD4+ T cells from blood. CDR3 sequence (DNA): TGTGCCAGCGGTCCGGGCGGGGGGGCCTTAGAGACCCAGTACTTC. Translation: CASGPGGGALETQYF.